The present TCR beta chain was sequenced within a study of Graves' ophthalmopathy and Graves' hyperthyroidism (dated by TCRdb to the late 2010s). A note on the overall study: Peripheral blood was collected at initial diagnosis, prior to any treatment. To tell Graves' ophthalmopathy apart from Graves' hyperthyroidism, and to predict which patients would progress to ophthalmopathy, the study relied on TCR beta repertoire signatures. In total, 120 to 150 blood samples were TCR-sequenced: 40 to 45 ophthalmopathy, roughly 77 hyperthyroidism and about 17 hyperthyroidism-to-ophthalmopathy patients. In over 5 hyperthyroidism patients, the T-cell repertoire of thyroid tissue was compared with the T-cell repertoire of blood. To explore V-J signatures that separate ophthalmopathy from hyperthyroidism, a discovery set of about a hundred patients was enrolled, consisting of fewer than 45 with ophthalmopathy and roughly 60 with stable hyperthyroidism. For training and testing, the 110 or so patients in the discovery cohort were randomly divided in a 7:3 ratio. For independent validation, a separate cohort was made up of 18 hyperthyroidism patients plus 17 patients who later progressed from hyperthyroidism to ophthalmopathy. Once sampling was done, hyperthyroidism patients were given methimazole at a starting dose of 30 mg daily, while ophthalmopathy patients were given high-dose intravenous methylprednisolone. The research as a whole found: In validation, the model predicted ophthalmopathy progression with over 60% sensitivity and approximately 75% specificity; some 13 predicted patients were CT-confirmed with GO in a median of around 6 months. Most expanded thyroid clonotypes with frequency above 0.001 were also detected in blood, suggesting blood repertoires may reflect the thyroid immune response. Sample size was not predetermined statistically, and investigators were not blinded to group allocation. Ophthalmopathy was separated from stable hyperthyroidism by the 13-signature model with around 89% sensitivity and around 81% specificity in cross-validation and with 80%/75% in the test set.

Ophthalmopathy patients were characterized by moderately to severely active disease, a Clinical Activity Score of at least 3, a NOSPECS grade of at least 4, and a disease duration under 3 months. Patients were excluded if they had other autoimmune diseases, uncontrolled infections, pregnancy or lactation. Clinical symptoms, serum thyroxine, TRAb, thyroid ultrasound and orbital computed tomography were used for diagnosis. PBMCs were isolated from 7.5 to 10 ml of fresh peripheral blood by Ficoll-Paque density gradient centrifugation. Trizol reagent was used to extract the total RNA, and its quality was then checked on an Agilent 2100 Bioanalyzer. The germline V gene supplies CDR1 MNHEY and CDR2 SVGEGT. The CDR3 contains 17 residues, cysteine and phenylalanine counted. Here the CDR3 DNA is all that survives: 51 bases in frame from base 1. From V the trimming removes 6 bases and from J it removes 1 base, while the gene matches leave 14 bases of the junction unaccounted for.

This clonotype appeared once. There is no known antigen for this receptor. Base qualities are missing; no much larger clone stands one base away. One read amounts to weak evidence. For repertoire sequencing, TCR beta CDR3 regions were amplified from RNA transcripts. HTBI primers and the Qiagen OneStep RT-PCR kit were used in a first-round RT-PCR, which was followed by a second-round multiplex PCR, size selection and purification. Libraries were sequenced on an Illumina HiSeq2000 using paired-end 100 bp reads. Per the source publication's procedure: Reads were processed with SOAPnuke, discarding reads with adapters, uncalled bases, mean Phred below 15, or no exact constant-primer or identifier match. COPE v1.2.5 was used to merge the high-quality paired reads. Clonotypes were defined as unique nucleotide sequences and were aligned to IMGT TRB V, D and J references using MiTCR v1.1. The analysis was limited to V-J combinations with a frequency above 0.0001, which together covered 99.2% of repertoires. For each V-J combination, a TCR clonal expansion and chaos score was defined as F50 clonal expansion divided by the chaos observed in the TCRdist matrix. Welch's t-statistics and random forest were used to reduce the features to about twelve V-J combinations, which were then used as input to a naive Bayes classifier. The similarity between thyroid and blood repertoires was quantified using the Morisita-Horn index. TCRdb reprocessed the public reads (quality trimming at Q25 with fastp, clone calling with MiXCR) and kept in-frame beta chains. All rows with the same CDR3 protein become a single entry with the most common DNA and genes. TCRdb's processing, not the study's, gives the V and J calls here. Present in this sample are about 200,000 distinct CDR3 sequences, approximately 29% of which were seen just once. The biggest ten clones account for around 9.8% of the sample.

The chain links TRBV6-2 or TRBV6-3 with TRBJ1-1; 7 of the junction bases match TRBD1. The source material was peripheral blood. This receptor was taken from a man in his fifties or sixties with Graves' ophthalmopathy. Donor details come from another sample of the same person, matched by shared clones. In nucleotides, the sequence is TGTGCCAGCAGCAATACAGGGGATAGCTTTCGGAACACTGAAGCTTTCTTT. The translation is CASSNTGDSFRNTEAFF.